This T cell receptor (beta chain) was captured in a study of human T cells and chemical hapten exposure. Overall study results and limits: Counts of TCRs expanded at PT1 correlated positively with patch test score.

Time point meaning: patch test 2, 6 weeks after DPC sensitization. Treatment meaning: therapeutic diphenylcyclopropenone sensitization with weekly scalp DPC. Notes on this clonotype: As yet, its antigen is unknown.

Within the library, unique molecular identifiers were attached to each individual cDNA molecule. Source study methods: The number of TCRs in each sample had a median of approximately 93,000 and spanned roughly 23,224 to 750,000. TCRdb independently ran MiXCR on the RACE reads; one entry per CDR3 protein. The V and J calls were not made by the authors but by TCRdb's processing. The sample gives some 150,000 distinct CDR3 sequences, 10% to 15% of which show up once; 1.3% to 1.5% is in the top ten. The germline gives CDR1 LGHNA, CDR2 YSLEER. CDR3 length equals 17 residues. Trimming cost V 0 bases and J 1 base, with 12 bases left between them.

The chain has TRBV4-3 and TRBJ2-2, with TRBD1 as a possible D gene (6 bases). The TCR comes from a woman aged 45-60 years with alopecia areata. Some clones in this sample may be carry-over from other donors' samples. Source: whole blood, taken in connection with sensitization to the hapten diphenylcyclopropenone (DPC). This CDR3 is CASSQERTARNTGELFF. The CDR3 DNA reads TGCGCCAGCAGCCAAGAGAGGACAGCAAGGAACACCGGGGAGCTGTTTTTT.